This passage covers 4 T cell receptor beta chains from one sample sequenced in a study of cytotoxic CD8 clonotypes in ibrutinib-treated CLL. Produced via immunoSEQ multiplex PCR; TCRdb's table is partial and in-frame only. The sample consists of some 35,000 clones, 71% of them appearing once. The sample was PBMCs, taken at disease progression, from a patient treated with ibrutinib. Receptors were obtained from a human donor with chronic lymphocytic leukemia.

In its sample, this clone was seen a few times. V gene TRBV2 combines with J gene TRBJ2-5; 12 nucleotides line up with TRBD1. V was pared by 6 bases and J by 1 base, with 3 bases of the junction left unmatched. CDR3 size: 15 residues. Per the germline V gene, CDR1 is SNHLY and CDR2 is FYNNEI. The chain's CDR3 is CASSGTGGSQETQYF. In nucleotides, the CDR3 is TGTGCCAGCAGCGGGACAGGGGGCTCCCAAGAGACCCAGTACTTC.

The chain combines TRBV6-1 with TRBJ1-3; no reliable D call. Germline CDR1 and CDR2: MNHNS and SASEGT. The CDR3 covers 15 residues. Trimming stripped 6 bases from V and 4 bases from J, with 16 bases between. The chain's CDR3 is CASSEISTGGNTIYF. CDR3 nucleotide sequence: TGTGCCAGCAGCGAAATATCTACGGGCGGAAACACCATATATTTT.

The chain employs TRBV5-4 and TRBJ2-1, with D possibly being TRBD2 (6 bases). The CDR3 has 13 amino acids. V lost 2 bases to trimming and J lost 6 bases, with 9 bases between them. Germline V lookup: CDR1 SGHNT, CDR2 YYREEE (reference sequence). The CDR3: CASSLPGANEQFF. The CDR3, as DNA: TGTGCCAGCAGCTTACCGGGAGCCAATGAGCAGTTCTTC.

The V call is TRBV4-1, the J call TRBJ2-3; D gene uncertain. The germline CDR1 and CDR2 sequences are MGHRA and YSYEKL. V gave up 0 bases and J gave up 1 base, with 8 bases separating them. CDR3 length equals 15 residues. The DNA for the CDR3 is TGCGCCAGCAGCCAAGATAAGCTGGGCACAGATACGCAGTATTTT. Its protein is CASSQDKLGTDTQYF.